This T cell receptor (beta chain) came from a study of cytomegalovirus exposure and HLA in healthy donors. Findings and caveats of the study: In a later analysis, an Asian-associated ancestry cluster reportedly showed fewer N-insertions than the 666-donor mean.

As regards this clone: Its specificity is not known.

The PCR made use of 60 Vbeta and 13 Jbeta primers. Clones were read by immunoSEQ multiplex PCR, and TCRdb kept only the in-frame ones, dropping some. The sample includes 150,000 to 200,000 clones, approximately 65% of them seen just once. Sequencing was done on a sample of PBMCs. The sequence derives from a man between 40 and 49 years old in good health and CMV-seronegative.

Written as DNA, the CDR3 is TGTGCCATGCTACTAGCGATCGCGAACACCGGGGAGCTGTTTTTT. Protein product: CAMLLAIANTGELFF. The chain employs TRBV30 and TRBJ2-2; 7 bases fit TRBD2. The junction had 9 bases not matched to a gene; V was cut back by 8 bases and J by 0 bases. The CDR3 contains 15 residues. The V gene's germline CDR1 is GTSNPN and CDR2 SVGIG (reference sequence).